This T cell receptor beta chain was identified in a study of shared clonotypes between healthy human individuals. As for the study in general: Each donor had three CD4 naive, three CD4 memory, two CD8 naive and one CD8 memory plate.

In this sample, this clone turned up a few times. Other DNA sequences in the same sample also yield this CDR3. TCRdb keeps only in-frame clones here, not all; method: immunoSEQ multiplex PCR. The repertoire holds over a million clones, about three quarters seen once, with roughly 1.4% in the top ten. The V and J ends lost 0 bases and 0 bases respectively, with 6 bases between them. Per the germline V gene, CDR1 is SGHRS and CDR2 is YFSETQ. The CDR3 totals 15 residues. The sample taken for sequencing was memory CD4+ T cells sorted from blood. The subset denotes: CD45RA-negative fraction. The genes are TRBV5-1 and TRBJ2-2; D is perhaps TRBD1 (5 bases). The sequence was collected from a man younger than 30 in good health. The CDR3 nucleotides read TGCGCCAGCAGCTTGGTACAGGCGAACACCGGGGAGCTGTTTTTT. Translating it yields CASSLVQANTGELFF. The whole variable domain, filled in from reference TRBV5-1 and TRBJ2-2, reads KAGVTQTPRYLIKTRGQQVTLSCSPISGHRSVSWYQQTPGQGLQFLFEYFSETQRNKGNFPGRFSGRQFSNSRSEMNVSTLELGDSALYLCASSLVQANTGELFFGEGSRLTVL.